This T cell receptor (beta chain) was recorded in a study of human T cells and chemical hapten exposure. The total RNA was obtained from whole blood that was not fractionated. This clonotype was recorded many times. Antigen specificity is unknown. Each CDR3 protein is one row after TCRdb ran MiXCR on the 5' RACE reads. Of approximately 81,000 distinct CDR3 sequences listed, 6.5% to 8.5% are singletons. Germline CDR1 and CDR2: MGHRA and YSYEKL. The CDR3 loop spans 14 amino acids. The germline V and J ends were trimmed by 1 base and 5 bases, with 9 bases remaining between them. Overall study results and limits: No alteration of TCRs above 1 in 1000 frequency was seen with DPC sensitization.

The chain uses TRBV4-1 and TRBJ1-5; weak D call: TRBD1 (5 bases). The source is a male donor in good health. CDR3 sequence (DNA): TGCGCCAGCAGCCAAGGGAGGGGAGATCAGCCCCAGCATTTT. Translated: CASSQGRGDQPQHF.